This T cell receptor (beta chain) was identified during a study of T cells after yellow fever vaccination. Study-wide results and caveats: The CD4 compartment and the CD8 compartment contained a small share of clonotypes in common. Though weaker, the secondary response peaked faster, on day 5 versus 15. Most primary-vaccination clones reappeared after the booster (approximately 97% CD4, 85% to 90% CD8).

Germline CDR1 is SGHTA and CDR2 is FQGNSA. The CDR3 is 15 amino acids. V lost 1 base to trimming and J lost 8 bases, with 12 bases between them. In making TCR cDNA, 5'RACE template switching added a universal primer site and UMIs to it. TCRdb fed the 5' RACE reads into MiXCR, producing one record per CDR3 protein. Of hundreds of thousands of distinct CDR3 sequences detected, over 9% appear once; the ten largest clones hold about 15%. This clonotype was counted between two and nine times. No antigen is known for it. The source is a man younger than 40 who received the YFV17D yellow fever vaccine. The sequences come from PBMCs, collected on the day of the yellow fever booster vaccination. The chain recombines TRBV7-2 with TRBJ1-6; tentative D call: TRBD1 (5 bases). The CDR3 DNA follows: TGTGCCAGCAGCTTAGTGGGGGGGAAGGATTCACCCCTCCACTTT. Translating gives CASSLVGGKDSPLHF.